These T cell receptor beta chains were read from a single sample in a study of T cell responses to AZD1222 COVID-19 vaccine. This table comes from immunoSEQ multiplex PCR, and its TCRdb copy is limited to in-frame clones, with some not included. The repertoire holds 150,000 to 200,000 clones, with almost 90% as singletons. Sequencing was performed on peripheral blood, taken on day 0 of AZD1222 vaccination. The source is an adult in good health. The CDR3 runs from the conserved cysteine through the conserved F or W. The D gene is left open where the match is weak. Size is stated for part of the rows, as once, few or many counts, or as a class when the clone is expanded.

NA TRBJ2-1 TRBV7-6 NA CASSLSETPYSYNEQFF TGTGCCAGCAGCTTGAGCGAAACCCCCTACTCCTACAATGAGCAGTTCTTC
NA TRBJ1-4 TRBV28 once CASSFVRDATNEKLFF TGTGCCAGCAGTTTTGTGAGGGATGCAACTAATGAAAAACTGTTTTTT
NA TRBJ2-7 TRBV9 NA CASSVDSGSAYEQYF TGTGCCAGCAGCGTAGATTCCGGGTCCGCCTACGAGCAGTACTTC
TRBD2 TRBJ2-1 TRBV7-9 NA CASSPYGPGGSEQFF TGTGCCAGCAGCCCGTACGGCCCGGGAGGGAGTGAGCAGTTCTTC
NA TRBJ1-3 TRBV28 NA CASSPGRGNTIYF TGTGCCAGCAGCCCAGGGCGAGGAAACACCATATATTTT
NA TRBJ2-7 TRBV2 NA CASSQRSPLQGSYEQYF TGTGCCAGCAGTCAGAGGTCACCTTTACAGGGCTCCTACGAGCAGTACTTC
NA TRBJ2-2 TRBV10-2 once CARSGGNTGELFF TGCGCCCGCTCAGGAGGTAACACCGGGGAGCTGTTTTTT
NA TRBJ2-2 TRBV7-2 NA CASSTQNTGELFF TGTGCCAGCAGCACCCAAAACACCGGGGAGCTGTTTTTT
NA TRBJ1-6 TRBV14 once CASSSTGGLNSPLHF TGTGCCAGCAGTTCCACCGGAGGGCTCAATTCACCCCTCCACTTT
NA TRBJ2-7 TRBV4-1 NA CASSRQILGYEQYF TGCGCCAGCAGCCGTCAGATATTAGGGTACGAGCAGTACTTC
NA TRBJ1-4 TRBV28 NA CASSPGDVRGQKLFF TGTGCCAGCAGTCCTGGGGACGTAAGAGGCCAAAAACTGTTTTTT
NA TRBJ2-1 TRBV5-1 NA CASSLGWGREDNEQFF TGCGCCAGCAGCCTCGGGTGGGGGCGGGAAGACAATGAGCAGTTCTTC
TRBD2 TRBJ2-7 TRBV7-9 NA CASRPGLAGDYEQYF TGTGCCAGCAGGCCGGGACTAGCGGGCGACTACGAGCAGTACTTC
NA TRBJ1-1 TRBV5-1 NA CASSLAGGNTEAFF TGCGCCAGCAGCTTGGCCGGGGGGAACACTGAAGCTTTCTTT
NA TRBJ1-1 TRBV5-3 NA CARSLPTDTEAFF TGTGCCAGAAGTTTACCCACGGACACTGAAGCTTTCTTT
TRBD1 TRBJ1-1 TRBV4-3 NA CASSIRRGQTEAFF TGCGCCAGCAGCATAAGGAGGGGGCAGACTGAAGCTTTCTTT
NA TRBJ1-3 TRBV3-1/TRBV3-2 NA CASSQTSSTVIGNTIYF TGTGCCAGCAGCCAAACATCCTCGACAGTAATAGGTAACACCATATATTTT
NA TRBJ1-3 TRBV4-2 NA CASSQPGEGSSGNTIYF TGTGCCAGCAGCCAACCCGGGGAGGGATCCTCTGGAAACACCATATATTTT
NA TRBJ1-2 TRBV5-1 NA CASSLTQGTYGYTF TGCGCCAGCAGCTTGACGCAGGGGACCTATGGCTACACCTTC
NA TRBJ1-1 TRBV6-1 NA CASSEGVEAFF TGTGCCAGCAGTGAGGGGGTGGAGGCTTTCTTT
TRBD2 TRBJ2-5 TRBV4-2 NA CASSQELRGGALQETQYF TGTGCCAGCAGCCAAGAGCTGCGGGGGGGGGCTCTTCAAGAGACCCAGTACTTC
TRBD1 TRBJ2-3 TRBV29-1 NA CSVGAGGLTDTQYF TGCAGCGTGGGGGCAGGGGGTCTCACAGATACGCAGTATTTT
NA TRBJ1-1 TRBV10-3 NA CAISDSLNTEAFF TGTGCCATCAGTGACTCCCTGAACACTGAAGCTTTCTTT
NA TRBJ2-2 TRBV7-7 NA CASSRDPNTGELFF TGTGCTAGCAGCCGTGACCCCAACACCGGGGAGCTGTTTTTT
TRBD1 TRBJ1-5 TRBV2 NA CASSKGQGNQPQHF TGTGCCAGCAGTAAAGGACAGGGTAATCAGCCCCAGCATTTT
NA TRBJ1-3 TRBV5-1 NA CASSSSGTLSSGNTIYF TGCGCCAGCAGCTCTTCCGGGACGTTGAGCTCTGGAAACACCATATATTTT
NA TRBJ2-5 TRBV28 NA CASSLLSHQETQYF TGTGCCAGCAGTTTACTCAGCCACCAAGAGACCCAGTACTTC
TRBD2 TRBJ2-1 TRBV7-3 NA CASSLGLAGAFRRNEQFF TGTGCCAGCAGCTTGGGACTAGCGGGAGCGTTTAGGAGGAATGAGCAGTTCTTC
TRBD2 TRBJ2-3 TRBV5-1 NA CASSPGLAISTDTQYF TGCGCCAGCAGCCCTGGACTAGCCATCAGCACAGATACGCAGTATTTT
NA TRBJ2-1 TRBV19 NA CASSIGHNEQFF TGTGCCAGTAGTATAGGGCACAATGAGCAGTTCTTC
NA TRBJ2-1 TRBV28 few CASFGSRNYNEQFF TGTGCCAGCTTTGGGAGCAGGAACTACAATGAGCAGTTCTTC
NA TRBJ1-6 TRBV18 NA CASSPGNSPLHF TGTGCCAGCTCACCTGGAAATTCACCCCTCCACTTT
NA TRBJ2-7 TRBV5-1 NA CASSQNYEQYF TGCGCCAGCAGCCAGAACTACGAGCAGTACTTC
NA TRBJ2-7 TRBV6-1 NA CASSEVATGLIYEQYF TGTGCCAGCAGTGAAGTTGCTACAGGGCTAATCTACGAGCAGTACTTC
TRBD2 TRBJ2-5 TRBV19 NA CASSGGLALRKTQYF TGTGCCAGTAGTGGCGGACTAGCGTTAAGGAAGACCCAGTACTTC
TRBD2 TRBJ2-3 TRBV3-1/TRBV3-2 NA CASSQVGRETSGPYTDTQYF TGTGCCAGCAGCCAAGTTGGGAGGGAGACTAGCGGGCCTTACACAGATACGCAGTATTTT
NA TRBJ2-1 TRBV3-1/TRBV3-2 few CASSQRRNPQVNRGNEQFF TGTGCCAGCAGCCAACGGAGGAACCCACAGGTGAATCGGGGCAATGAGCAGTTCTTC
NA TRBJ1-1 TRBV6-5 once CASSHGVNTEAFF TGTGCCAGCAGCCACGGAGTGAACACTGAAGCTTTCTTT
NA TRBJ1-2 TRBV4-3 NA CASSQGQFYGYTF TGCGCCAGCAGCCAAGGACAATTCTATGGCTACACCTTC
TRBD2 TRBJ2-2 TRBV7-3 few CASGREGNTGELFF TGTGCCAGCGGGCGGGAGGGGAACACCGGGGAGCTGTTTTTT
NA TRBJ1-2 TRBV3-1/TRBV3-2 NA CASSQAGYRPGYTF TGTGCCAGCAGCCAAGCAGGGTATCGTCCTGGCTACACCTTC
NA TRBJ2-1 TRBV7-6 NA CASSPGSSYNEQFF TGTGCCAGCAGCCCCGGGTCCTCCTACAATGAGCAGTTCTTC
TRBD1 TRBJ2-7 TRBV18 NA CASSREGQGNYEQYF TGTGCCAGCTCCCGGGAGGGACAGGGGAACTACGAGCAGTACTTC
NA TRBJ2-3 TRBV28 NA CASSFLGTSTDTQYF TGTGCCAGCAGTTTCCTTGGGACTAGCACAGATACGCAGTATTTT
NA TRBJ2-1 TRBV25-1 NA CASSARPVDEQFF TGTGCCAGCAGTGCCCGCCCGGTAGATGAGCAGTTCTTC
NA TRBJ2-2 TRBV2 NA CASHPETGELFF TGTGCCAGTCACCCCGAGACCGGGGAGCTGTTTTTT
NA TRBJ2-5 TRBV5-1 once CASTAPGRLETQYF TGCGCCAGCACCGCCCCCGGCCGGTTAGAGACCCAGTACTTC
NA TRBJ1-5 TRBV6-6 NA CASIQGGLYSNQPQHF TGTGCCAGCATCCAGGGAGGGCTTTATAGCAATCAGCCCCAGCATTTT
NA TRBJ1-2 TRBV14 NA CASSSGVDYGYTF TGTGCCAGCAGCAGCGGGGTTGACTATGGCTACACCTTC
NA TRBJ1-1 TRBV29-1 NA CSAITIVEHTEAFF TGCAGCGCCATAACTATTGTGGAGCACACTGAAGCTTTCTTT
TRBD2 TRBJ2-7 TRBV28 once CASSFRGGLAGPTEQYF TGTGCCAGCAGTTTCAGAGGCGGACTAGCGGGCCCAACTGAGCAGTACTTC
TRBD1 TRBJ2-2 TRBV3-1/TRBV3-2 NA CASSQVGQGADTGELFF TGTGCCAGCAGCCAAGTCGGGCAGGGGGCCGACACCGGGGAGCTGTTTTTT
NA TRBJ1-4 TRBV7-9 NA CASDGDGKLFF TGTGCCAGCGATGGTGATGGGAAACTGTTTTTT
NA TRBJ2-3 TRBV12-3/TRBV12-4 NA CASRRDSTDTQYF TGTGCCAGCAGGCGGGACAGCACAGATACGCAGTATTTT
TRBD2 TRBJ2-3 TRBV7-6 NA CASSLEAGGGTDTQYF TGTGCCAGCAGCTTAGAGGCGGGGGGGGGCACAGATACGCAGTATTTT